This TCR beta chain was found in a study of blood T cell repertoires in COVID-19. Study-level information: Acute and convalescent COVID-19 specimens originated in the United States, Italy and Spain. T cells, B-cell-depleted T cells, or PBMCs supplied cDNA or gDNA.

V shed 0 bases and J 13 bases; nucleotides not matched to a gene: 9. CDR1 MNHEY and CDR2 SVGAGI come from the germline V gene. This CDR3 contains 14 residues. Some clones are missing from TCRdb's copy, which holds only in-frame ones; the method was immunoSEQ multiplex PCR. The sample contains 200,000 to 250,000 clones, roughly 84% of which appear only once. The genes are TRBV6-5 and TRBJ1-1; 9 bases agree with TRBD1. The clonotype comes from a woman aged 80 or over with acute or convalescent COVID-19. Sequencing was done on a sample of peripheral blood. The CDR3 sequence: CASSYSSSDRGLFF. The CDR3, as DNA: TGTGCCAGCAGTTACTCGAGTTCGGACAGGGGACTTTTCTTT.